The entry below gives a single TCR beta chain sequence along with its context. This CDR3 is 16 amino acids long. CDR1 is MNHNS and CDR2 is SASEGT in the germline V gene. Deletions cut 7 bases from V and 14 bases from J, with 31 bases between. The data stem from a study of CD4 and CD8 cells across lung adenocarcinoma regions. One entry per CDR3 protein, called by TCRdb with MiXCR from the PCR reads. Of about 5,200 distinct CDR3 sequences listed, 40% to 60% are singletons. The patients had localized lung adenocarcinoma, a non-small cell subtype. The source of this sequence is a male donor with lung adenocarcinoma. The CD4 and CD8 labels of this study may be unreliable. The material sequenced was CD4+ T cells from the margin of a lung tumor. This chain uses TRBV6-1 with TRBJ2-3, with D perhaps TRBD2 (6 bases). The CDR3 nucleotides are TGTGCCAGCAAGCAGGGACTGCCTGTGAGCACAGATGCGCTGTATTTT. Residues: CASKQGLPVSTDALYF.